The rows below give T cell receptor beta chains drawn from one sample of a study of OX40 agonist ivuxolimab in advanced cancers. The assay was immunoSEQ multiplex PCR, and TCRdb's table has in-frame clones only and misses some. The sample includes approximately 90,000 clones, under 95% of them seen just once. The sample consisted of CD4+ or CD8+ T cells sorted from blood, taken in a trial of the OX40 agonist ivuxolimab. These receptor sequences come from an adult with an advanced solid tumor such as melanoma, head and neck, liver or kidney cancer. Each CDR3 is given without its conserved first and last residue.

>TRBV11-2|TRBJ2-1
ASSSTGSSYNEQF
>TRBV14|TRBJ2-1
ASSQLKGGEQF
>TRBV2|TRBJ2-7
ATAGFNEQY
>TRBV11-3|TRBJ1-4
ASSLEDRANEKLF
>TRBV21-1|TRBJ2-5
ASSKKRGQWGETQY
>TRBV5-8|TRBJ1-1
ASSLTDTNTEAF
>TRBV6-6|NA
ASSYTGQGAYEQY
>TRBV11-3|TRBJ2-1
ASRAESSYNEQF
>TRBV19|TRBJ1-1
ASSIDPGTVNTEAF
>TRBV30|TRBJ2-2
AGQVGSNTGELF
>TRBV11-3|TRBJ1-6
ASSLTRDRNSPLH
>TRBV6-5|TRBJ1-2
ASSYGGYNYGYT
>TRBV7-9|TRBJ1-5
ASSLNQPQH
>TRBV28|TRBJ2-7
ASSWGVYEQY
>TRBV29-1|TRBJ1-5
SVAQGAGEGQPQH
>TRBV6-5|TRBJ2-7
ASKGLNYEQY
>TRBV29-1|TRBJ2-7
SVEGTTSYEQY
>TRBV4-1|TRBJ2-5
ASSQEDQGTVQETQY
>TRBV7-9|TRBJ2-3
ASSLGILAGTDTQY
>TRBV7-7|TRBJ1-6
ASSLARGSPLH
>TRBV9|TRBJ2-6
ASSVDARAGANVLT
>TRBV29-1|TRBJ2-5
SVGGPSGGTQY
>TRBV27|TRBJ1-3
ASSKLTPGGGNTIY
>TRBV19|TRBJ1-4
ASSIAGQGSEKLF
>TRBV6-5|TRBJ1-2
ASSLDSDLESYGYT
>TRBV5-1|TRBJ2-1
ASTTRGRDEQF
>TRBV5-6|TRBJ2-7
ASSIERFHEQY
>TRBV4-1|TRBJ2-3
ASSQDAGGVDTQY